This T cell receptor (beta chain) was identified during a study of cytomegalovirus exposure and HLA in healthy donors. V lost 6 bases and J lost 2, with 17 bases in between. From germline, CDR1 is MNHNY and CDR2 SVGAGI (reference sequence). The CDR3 sequence is 16 residues long. A multiplex PCR was run with 60 Vbeta primers and 13 Jbeta primers. Measured with immunoSEQ multiplex PCR; TCRdb has only the in-frame clones, and not every one. The sample lists about 190,000 clones, roughly 81% occurring once. Study-wide points: In a later analysis, compared with equally common non-associated chains, HLA-associated beta chains were more expanded.

A note on this clone: Its antigen is not identified.

This sequence was found in a woman aged 25 to 39 in good health and CMV-seropositive. The sequenced sample was PBMCs. The chain carries TRBV6-6 and TRBJ1-5; possibly TRBD1 for D (6 bases). CDR3: CASSDGGASGNQPQHF. CDR3 sequence (DNA): TGTGCCAGCAGCGACGGGGGGGCATCTGGCAATCAGCCCCAGCATTTT.